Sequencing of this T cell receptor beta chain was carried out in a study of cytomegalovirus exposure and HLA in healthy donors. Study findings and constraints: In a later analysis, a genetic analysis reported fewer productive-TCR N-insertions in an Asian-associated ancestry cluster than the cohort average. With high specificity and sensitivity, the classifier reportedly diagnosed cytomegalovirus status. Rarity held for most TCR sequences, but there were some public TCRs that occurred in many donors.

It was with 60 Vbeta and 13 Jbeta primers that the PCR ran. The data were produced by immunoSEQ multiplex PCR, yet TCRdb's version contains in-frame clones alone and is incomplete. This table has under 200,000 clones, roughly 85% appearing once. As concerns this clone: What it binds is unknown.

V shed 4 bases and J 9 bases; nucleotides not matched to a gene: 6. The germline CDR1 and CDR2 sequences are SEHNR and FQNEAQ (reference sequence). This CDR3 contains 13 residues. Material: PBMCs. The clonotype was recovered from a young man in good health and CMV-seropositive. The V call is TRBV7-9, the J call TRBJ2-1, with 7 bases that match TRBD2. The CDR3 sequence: CASSWYTSVEQFF. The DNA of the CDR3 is TGTGCCAGCAGCTGGTACACTAGCGTTGAGCAGTTCTTC.